The rows below give T cell receptor beta chains drawn from one sample of a study of T cell repertoires in cytomegalovirus infection. TCRdb independently ran MiXCR on the reads; one entry per CDR3 protein. The sample consists of approximately 750,000 distinct CDR3 sequences, 35% of them appearing once. The sequencing input was PBMCs. Source of these receptors: a human donor in good health (CMV status not recorded). Some clones in this sample may be carry-over from other donors' samples. Both conserved end residues are part of each CDR3. A D gene is named only where the DNA matches it firmly. Clone size appears in some rows only: once, few, many, or a class for an expanded clone.

d_call j_call clone_size v_call cdr3_length cdr3_aa cdr3_nt
- TRBJ1-4 - TRBV28 16 CASSLWRGGSREKLFF TGTGCCAGCAGTTTATGGCGGGGGGGCAGTCGTGAAAAACTGTTTTTT
- TRBJ1-5 few TRBV6-1 14 CASSEIPGNQPQHF TGTGCCAGCAGTGAAATCCCTGGCAATCAGCCCCAGCATTTT
TRBD2 TRBJ2-3 - TRBV7-9 15 CASSPPERGSDTQYF TGTGCCAGCAGCCCCCCCGAGCGGGGATCAGATACGCAGTATTTT
- TRBJ2-7 many TRBV28 15 CASSFSQEAVDEQYF TGTGCCAGCAGTTTTTCACAGGAGGCAGTAGACGAGCAGTACTTC
TRBD1 TRBJ1-5 - TRBV24-1 15 CATSDKGQGNQPQHF TGTGCCACCAGTGATAAGGGACAGGGCAATCAGCCCCAGCATTTT
TRBD2 TRBJ2-2 - TRBV10-2 18 CASSELWTSGGTSGELFF TGCGCCAGCAGTGAGTTATGGACTAGCGGGGGGACGTCCGGGGAGCTGTTTTTT
- TRBJ2-2 few TRBV28 16 CASSSGTAANTGELFF TGTGCCAGCAGTAGCGGGACAGCGGCAAACACCGGGGAGCTGTTTTTT
- TRBJ1-1 few TRBV19 14 CASSIEEGDTEAFF TGTGCCAGTAGTATAGAGGAGGGGGACACTGAAGCTTTCTTT
- TRBJ2-2 few TRBV6-6 13 CASASPNTGELFF TGTGCCAGCGCCTCCCCGAACACCGGGGAGCTGTTTTTT
TRBD1 TRBJ2-1 few TRBV29-1 13 CSVVRTGKNEQFF TGCAGCGTTGTTCGGACAGGTAAAAATGAGCAGTTCTTC
- TRBJ2-7 few TRBV4-1 15 CASSQVARAGDEQYF TGCGCCAGCAGCCAAGTGGCCAGGGCTGGGGACGAGCAGTACTTC
- TRBJ2-5 few TRBV3-1 14 CASSQGPGRETQYF TGTGCCAGCAGCCAAGGGCCGGGCCGGGAGACCCAGTACTTC
- TRBJ2-1 - TRBV7-8 14 CASSFPSSRNEQFF TGTGCCAGCAGCTTCCCGAGTAGCAGGAATGAGCAGTTCTTC
- TRBJ2-1 - TRBV27 17 CASSLREGERGRNEQFF TGTGCCAGCAGCCTGAGGGAGGGGGAACGGGGGAGGAATGAGCAGTTCTTC
- TRBJ1-5 - TRBV12-3/TRBV12-4 13 CASSWSYHQPQHF TGTGCCAGCAGTTGGTCCTATCATCAGCCCCAGCATTTT
TRBD1 TRBJ2-1 - TRBV12-3/TRBV12-4 15 CASRDDRAPIDEQLF TGTGCCAGCAGGGATGACAGGGCCCCAATTGATGAGCAGCTCTTC
TRBD1 TRBJ2-2 many TRBV7-8 17 CASSSRAGGMNTGELFF TGTGCCAGCAGCTCCCGTGCAGGGGGTATGAACACCGGGGAGCTGTTTTTT
- TRBJ2-1 - TRBV10-2 14 CASSDPGLPNEQFF TGCGCCAGCAGTGACCCGGGGCTACCCAATGAGCAGTTCTTC
- TRBJ1-1 few TRBV11-1 14 CASMGSSMNTEAFF TGTGCCAGCATGGGGAGTAGCATGAACACTGAAGCTTTCTTT
TRBD1 TRBJ2-2 - TRBV6-5 14 CASSRQGVTGELFF TGTGCCAGCAGTCGACAGGGGGTGACCGGGGAGCTGTTTTTT
- TRBJ1-1 few TRBV6-6 17 CASSYSRFRASNTEAFF TGTGCCAGCAGTTACTCGCGGTTCAGGGCGAGTAACACTGAAGCTTTCTTT
- TRBJ1-1 few TRBV7-9 15 CASSSWGQGGTEAFF TGTGCCAGCAGCTCTTGGGGGCAGGGTGGGACTGAAGCTTTCTTT
TRBD1 TRBJ1-5 few TRBV7-2 15 CASRADRESNQPQHF TGTGCCAGCAGAGCGGACAGGGAAAGCAATCAGCCCCAGCATTTT
- TRBJ2-1 many TRBV6-1 16 CASSATAPTSYNEQFF TGTGCCAGCAGTGCGACAGCACCTACAAGCTACAATGAGCAGTTCTTC
TRBD1 TRBJ1-2 few TRBV14 15 CASSQEAGTAYGYTF TGTGCCAGCAGCCAAGAGGCCGGGACAGCCTATGGCTACACCTTC
- TRBJ2-5 - TRBV6-5 14 CASSNDRRMETQYF TGTGCCAGCAGCAATGACAGGAGGATGGAGACCCAGTACTTC
- TRBJ2-3 once TRBV2 14 CASTRDGPTDTQYF TGTGCCAGCACCCGGGACGGTCCCACAGATACGCAGTATTTT
- TRBJ1-2 - TRBV5-4 18 CASSLDGLLMLANYGYTF TGTGCCAGCAGCTTGGATGGGCTACTAATGTTAGCTAACTATGGCTACACCTTC
- TRBJ2-3 few TRBV5-1 14 CASSLGRAADTQYF TGCGCCAGCAGCTTAGGCAGGGCGGCAGATACGCAGTATTTT
- TRBJ2-2 - TRBV7-2 15 CASSLAGTNTGEPFF TGTGCCAGCAGCTTAGCGGGAACGAACACCGGTGAGCCGTTTTTT
- TRBJ2-1 many TRBV7-6 16 CASSSQTRSSYNEQFF TGTGCCAGCAGCTCCCAGACCCGGAGCTCCTACAATGAGCAGTTCTTC
TRBD1 TRBJ1-4 - TRBV20-1 16 CSARGQGIATNEKLFF TGCAGTGCCCGAGGACAGGGGATTGCAACTAATGAAAAACTGTTTTTT
- TRBJ1-1 few TRBV2 14 CASSGEGNIVKAFF TGTGCCAGCAGTGGGGAGGGGAACATCGTGAAAGCTTTCTTT
TRBD1 TRBJ1-1 - TRBV10-3 13 CAITGTENTEAFF TGTGCCATCACGGGGACAGAGAACACTGAAGCTTTCTTT
- TRBJ2-7 few TRBV12-3/TRBV12-4 14 CASSFNGGSYEQYF TGTGCCAGCAGTTTTAATGGGGGATCCTACGAGCAGTACTTC
- TRBJ1-1 - TRBV7-9 15 CASSLGPTSNTEAFF TGTGCCAGCAGCTTAGGACCGACATCGAACACTGAAGCTTTCTTT
TRBD1 TRBJ2-7 many TRBV4-1 17 CASSPRDRGTVVYEQYF TGCGCCAGCAGCCCCCGGGACAGGGGAACTGTCGTCTACGAGCAGTACTTC
TRBD2 TRBJ2-3 few TRBV7-9 18 CASSPPQAGGPGTDTQYF TGTGCCAGCAGCCCCCCCCAAGCGGGGGGGCCCGGGACAGATACGCAGTATTTT
TRBD1 TRBJ2-7 - TRBV7-6 14 CASSLWTGGDEQYF TGTGCCAGCAGCCTCTGGACAGGGGGCGACGAGCAGTACTTC
TRBD2 TRBJ2-7 - TRBV2 15 CASTEGLAGEYEQYF TGTGCCAGCACGGAGGGACTAGCGGGAGAGTACGAGCAGTACTTC
TRBD1 TRBJ2-7 - TRBV2 10 CARTGGEQYF TGTGCCAGGACAGGGGGCGAGCAGTACTTC